This T cell receptor (beta chain) is drawn from a study of early T cells in non-severe SARS-CoV-2 infection. TCRdb analysed the 5' RACE reads with MiXCR anew, one entry per CDR3 protein. The repertoire holds some 42,000 distinct CDR3 sequences, with approximately 6.2% as singletons. This clonotype was seen at least ten times. The germline gives CDR1 MNHEY, CDR2 SVGEGT. The J segment lost 8 bases and the V segment lost 0 bases, leaving 3 bases of the junction unmatched. The CDR3 extends over 15 amino acids. The input for sequencing was whole blood, taken at baseline. V is TRBV6-2 or TRBV6-3 and J is TRBJ2-1, with TRBD2 matching 11 bases. The origin of this receptor is an adult who was a healthcare worker with PCR-confirmed SARS-CoV-2 infection or an uninfected control (not recorded which). The CDR3 spells CASSYSSGGAYEQFF. DNA for the CDR3: TGTGCCAGCAGTTACTCTAGCGGGGGGGCGTATGAGCAGTTCTTC.